This entry features one T cell receptor (beta chain) sequence. This clone is identified as medium-sized (0.01 to 0.1%). Which antigen it targets is not known. The input lacks base qualities; no much larger clone sits a single base away. The Qiagen DNeasy kit was used to extract genomic DNA both from unsorted PBMCs and from the negatively selected CD4+ and CD8+ fractions. TCR beta CDR3 regions were amplified by immunoSEQ multiplex PCR using primers annealing to V and J segments. A synthetic immune receptor repertoire was used to minimize amplification bias, and any residual bias was removed computationally once sequencing was done. The source study handled its data this way. Custom Python scripts were used to quantify repertoire diversity as the Shannon entropy index. The unsorted, CD4+ and CD8+ repertoires were each analyzed separately, with the exception of combined analyses, where CD4+ and CD8+ sequences were merged in silico. Clonal expansion was defined as at least a 2-fold frequency increase after treatment relative to C1D1, with a pseudocount of 0.5 for undetected baseline clones. Singleton clones were defined as clones with 0 or 1 copy at C1D1, and non-singleton clones were defined as clones with 2 or more copies. Clones expanded in unsorted samples were labelled as CD4+, CD8+ or unknown by matching protein sequences in sorted samples from the same patient. Wilcoxon tests were applied to paired samples to test diversity changes from C1D1 to C4D1. The table comes from immuneACCESS by way of TCRdb, which keeps in-frame sequences with V and J called. Part of the clones is missing from these tables; in studies checked, under half for an unresolved V gene and the rest for unknown reasons. V and J calls and clone size are as listed in that table; D and trimming were resolved from the DNA. For this sample the table gives some 21,000 clones, of which roughly three quarters were detected only once. Of the sample, under 25% is held by the ten largest clones.

V gives up 1 base and J gives up 1 base, and the segment between their germline ends measures 13 bases. Per the germline V gene, SGHVS is the CDR1 and FQNEAQ is the CDR2. The CDR3 goes from the cysteine to the phenylalanine over 16 residues. Only the CDR3 DNA stays, 48 bases, in frame from base 1. These data come from a study of PD-1 blockade in classical Hodgkin lymphoma (TCRdb year 2020). Context from the whole study: Nivolumab dosing was 3 mg/kg intravenously every 2 weeks, continuing until either disease progression or unacceptable toxicity. The study used TCR beta sequencing and CyTOF to define a peripheral blood immune signature of response to PD-1 blockade in classical Hodgkin lymphoma. Study-wide findings and limitations: Baseline TCR diversity was reported to be lower in newly diagnosed patients than in healthy donors and to be lower still in relapsed/refractory patients. Only a single clinical trial cohort was studied, and what caused the repertoire differences, possibly disease activity or prior therapy, remained undefined. Lower diversity was seen in patients whose nivolumab began less than 1 year after ASCT, and these patients were left out of later analyses so that immune reconstitution would not confound the results. Among trial patients, those achieving complete response had baseline diversity similar to that of newly diagnosed patients, while diversity was significantly lower in partial responders and progressors. CD4+ but not CD8+ TCR diversity rose significantly by C4D1 (p=0.0027 vs p=0.16), most apparent in complete responders (p=0.02).

Per the publication, the time point label means: cycle 4 day 1 (C4D1), after around six weeks of nivolumab. Every trial patient had relapsed following autologous stem cell transplantation, and prior brentuximab vedotin exposure was what differed among cohorts A, B and C. The trial cohort comprised more than 55 patients with relapsed/refractory classical Hodgkin lymphoma whose best overall responses were complete response, partial response or progressive disease. In the multi-cohort phase II CheckMate 205 trial, trial patients received single-agent nivolumab. An independent review committee assessed best overall response using the 2007 International Working Group response criteria. PBMCs from the trial were collected at three points: immediately before nivolumab initiation (C1D1), and during therapy at cycle 2 day 1 and cycle 4 day 1. Peripheral blood was collected in 8 mL Vacutainer Cell Preparation Tubes, from which PBMCs were isolated by centrifugation and then cryopreserved.

The sequence was obtained from a human donor with classical Hodgkin lymphoma. The input for sequencing was peripheral blood mononuclear cells (PBMCs), taken before the fourth cycle of nivolumab. The rearrangement combines TRBV7-8 with TRBJ1-1, with the D gene too uncertain to name. The DNA sequence reads TGTGCCAGCAGCTTAGTGGGGAGTTTCTCGAACACTGAAGCTTTCTTT. Its coded protein is CASSLVGSFSNTEAFF.